This TCR beta chain was profiled in a study of control samples from healthy donors and cancer patients. Using immunoSEQ multiplex PCR, the repertoire was profiled, and TCRdb retains in-frame clones only, with some absent. The table lists roughly 190,000 clones. The CDR3 totals 15 residues. The V end was cut by 4 bases, the J end by 3 bases, with 11 bases between. Looked up from germline, CDR1 is KGHDR and CDR2 is SFDVKD. Sequences were obtained from blood. The chain employs TRBV24-1 and TRBJ1-4; the D gene is possibly TRBD1 (5 bases). The receptor comes from a woman in her 30s in good health. CDR3 loop: CATSDLGAANEKLFF. The CDR3 DNA reads TGTGCCACCAGTGACCTAGGGGCGGCTAATGAAAAACTGTTTTTT.